This record covers a single TCR beta chain. Its antigen remains unidentified. The data derive from a study of CXCR3-negative and CXCR3-positive naive CD8 T cells. The TRB cDNA libraries were prepared by 5' RACE with UMI labels. After re-calling the 5' RACE reads, TCRdb lists one entry per CDR3 protein, DNA absent. Its listing shows roughly 120,000 distinct CDR3 sequences. Study-wide findings and caveats: Greater hydrophobicity was found in TRB CDR3s of CXCR3-positive naive cells than of CXCR3-negative naive cells. Naive subsets showed comparable surface CD5, and TCR interaction strength was also inferred from TRB CDR3 physicochemistry. Both naive subsets, CXCR3-negative and CXCR3-positive, displayed similar TRBV-TRBJ usage, unlike memory cells.

The CDR3 covers 15 residues. Germline lookup yields CDR1 MDHEN and CDR2 SYDVKM. The chain combines TRBV28 with TRBJ2-3; as DNA is missing, the TRBD2 call by TCRdb cannot be tested. The sequencing sample was made of naive CXCR3+ CD8+ T cells from blood. Subset reported: CD45RO-CCR7+CD27+CD95- naive CD8+ T cells expressing CXCR3 (TNR3+). This TCR was recovered from a human donor in good health. Some clones in this sample may be carry-over from other donors' samples. CDR3 in amino acids: CASNDVAGGRDTQYF.